The 3 T cell receptor beta chains presented below share a single source sample, sequenced in a study of blood T cell repertoires in COVID-19 (dated by TCRdb to the early 2020s). Preparation of the library involved the immunoSEQ multiplex PCR assay. TCRdb re-hosts the immuneACCESS table, in-frame sequences only. Its copies lack some clones; in the studies checked, an unresolved V gene accounts for under half of them, and the cause for the rest is not known. The sample table contains nearly 250,000 clones; only one count was recorded for 82% of them. The ten largest clonotypes hold 1.9% of the sample. The sample was peripheral blood. Receptors were obtained from a woman of 80 years or more with acute or convalescent COVID-19.

This chain joins TRBV9 and TRBJ1-5, with D possibly TRBD1 on 6 matching bases. CDR3 length: 14 amino acids. Germline CDR1 reads SGDLS; CDR2 reads YYNGEE. Trimming took off 5 bases at V and 6 bases at J, with 15 bases between the two ends. DNA for the CDR3: TGTGCCAGCAGTCTTTACAGGGATTGTCAGCCCCAGCATTTT. The encoded protein is CASSLYRDCQPQHF.

The gene calls are TRBV6-5 and TRBJ2-4; 11 bases map to TRBD1. V was clipped by 6 bases and J by 3 bases; unmatched bases: 4. The CDR3 contains 15 residues. Germline loops: CDR1 MNHEY, CDR2 SVGAGI. The DNA for the CDR3 is TGTGCCAGCAGAGGGGACAGGGGGGACAAAAACATTCAGTACTTC. Translation gives CASRGDRGDKNIQYF.

The chain couples TRBV6-5 to TRBJ2-2, with TRBD2 identical over 11 bases. The CDR3 consists of 15 residues. J lost 8 bases, V lost 7 bases, and 9 bases had no gene match. Germline loops: CDR1 MNHEY, CDR2 SVGAGI. The CDR3: CASTRLAGSLGELFF. Here the CDR3 DNA reads TGTGCCAGCACCCGACTAGCGGGGTCACTGGGGGAGCTGTTTTTT.